This passage covers 4 T cell receptor beta chains from one sample sequenced in a study of blood T cell repertoires in COVID-19. Assay: immunoSEQ multiplex PCR; the TCRdb copy retains only in-frame clones and omits some. The sample comprises under 150,000 clones, approximately 91% of which are singletons, and approximately 10% rests with the top ten. Sample: peripheral blood. The receptors derive from a man aged 45-65 years with active or convalescent COVID-19.

V gene TRBV5-4 combines with J gene TRBJ2-2; D is unclear. CDR3 size: 14 residues. Germline CDR1 SGHNT, CDR2 YYREEE (reference sequence). V shed 0 bases and J shed 1 base, with 4 bases lying between them. The CDR3 loop is CASSLARNTGELFF. The CDR3, as DNA: TGTGCCAGCAGCTTGGCCAGGAACACCGGGGAGCTGTTTTTT.

This clone was found once. The chain carries TRBV9 and TRBJ2-3; 9 nucleotides agree with TRBD1. The CDR3 is made up of 17 amino acids. Germline lookup yields CDR1 SGDLS and CDR2 YYNGEE. V shed 3 bases, J shed 7 bases, and the junction held 15 bases outside the gene matches. CDR3 loop: CASSEGGGTGISYTQYF. CDR3 sequence (DNA): TGTGCCAGCAGCGAGGGGGGCGGGACAGGGATCTCCTATACGCAGTATTTT.

This chain joins TRBV3-1 (or the pseudogene TRBV3-2) and TRBJ2-7, with TRBD2 matching 12 bases. Germline CDR1 reads LGHDT; CDR2 reads YNNKEL (reference sequence). The CDR3 has 17 amino acids. J was trimmed by 2 bases and V by 1 base; bases with no gene match: 6. The DNA of the CDR3 is TGTGCCAGCAGCCAAGGACTAGCGGGAGCAGTGGCCTACGAGCAGTACTTC. It codes for CASSQGLAGAVAYEQYF.

The chain couples TRBV29-1 to TRBJ1-2, with a weak D call TRBD1 (6 bases). Trimming cost V 7 bases and J 6 bases, with 15 bases left between them. The CDR3 runs to 12 residues. Germline CDR1 is SQVTM and CDR2 is ANQGSEA. CDR3 DNA sequence: TGCAGCGGCGATCAGGGGAAGAATGGCTACACCTTC. It yields the protein CSGDQGKNGYTF.